The present entry profiles one TCR beta chain with its context. V shed 0 bases and J 3 bases; nucleotides not matched to a gene: 8. The CDR3 has 17 residues. Germline V gene data show CDR1 as SGDLS and CDR2 as YYNGEE. These data are taken from a study of blood T cell repertoires in COVID-19. Authors' processing steps: Estimated nucleated cell counts came from reference gene primer amplification. The assay was immunoSEQ multiplex PCR, and TCRdb's table has in-frame clones only and misses some. V, J and clone size are those of that table, while D and trimming were read from the DNA. The table records approximately 100,000 clones, about 80% of them present only once.

This chain joins TRBV9 and TRBJ2-1, with TRBD2 identical over 8 bases. Sequencing was performed on peripheral blood. This clonotype was obtained from a human donor in a cohort sampled during active or convalescent COVID-19. The CDR3: CASSVVSGLAGYNEQFF. The DNA for the CDR3 is TGTGCCAGCAGCGTAGTATCCGGACTAGCTGGCTACAATGAGCAGTTCTTC.